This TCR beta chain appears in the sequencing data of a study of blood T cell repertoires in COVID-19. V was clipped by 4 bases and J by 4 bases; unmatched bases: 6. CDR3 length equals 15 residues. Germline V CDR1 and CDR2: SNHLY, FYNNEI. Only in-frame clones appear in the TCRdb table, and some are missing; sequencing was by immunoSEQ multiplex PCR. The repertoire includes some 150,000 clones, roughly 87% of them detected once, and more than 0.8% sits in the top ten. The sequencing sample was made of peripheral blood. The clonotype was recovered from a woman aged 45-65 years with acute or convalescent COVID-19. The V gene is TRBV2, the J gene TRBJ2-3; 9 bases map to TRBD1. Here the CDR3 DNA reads TGTGCCAGCAGTGTGGACAGGGGATTAGCAGATACGCAGTATTTT. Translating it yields CASSVDRGLADTQYF.